This T cell receptor (beta chain) was captured by sequencing in a study of identical twins. Study-level findings and limits: Out-of-frame alpha sequences shared between twins exhibited an excess of low generation probability.

Germline-derived CDR1 and CDR2 are MNHNS and SASEGT. CDR3 size: 15 residues. V was shortened by 5 bases and J by 5 bases, with 18 bases between the two germline ends. The donors were all healthy and Caucasian. A universal primer binding site was introduced by template switching. The final cDNA contained unique molecular identifiers. TCRdb redid the calling of the 5' RACE reads with MiXCR, one entry per CDR3 protein. The sample holds around 490,000 distinct CDR3 sequences, roughly 15% seen once. The sample holds a few counts of this clonotype. Its antigen is undetermined. The data were also submitted as part of a second study, on yellow fever vaccine responses in identical twins. That work adds: After vaccination, twins' T cell response reportedly seemed partly convergent, partly personalized.

The sequencing sample was made of CD4+ T cells sorted from blood. The genes are TRBV6-1 and TRBJ1-2; D is perhaps TRBD1 (6 bases). The sequence came from a woman aged 18-29 years in good health. The CDR3 DNA follows: TGTGCCAGCAGTCCAATAGGACAGACCCAATATGGCTACACCTTC. The encoded protein is CASSPIGQTQYGYTF.